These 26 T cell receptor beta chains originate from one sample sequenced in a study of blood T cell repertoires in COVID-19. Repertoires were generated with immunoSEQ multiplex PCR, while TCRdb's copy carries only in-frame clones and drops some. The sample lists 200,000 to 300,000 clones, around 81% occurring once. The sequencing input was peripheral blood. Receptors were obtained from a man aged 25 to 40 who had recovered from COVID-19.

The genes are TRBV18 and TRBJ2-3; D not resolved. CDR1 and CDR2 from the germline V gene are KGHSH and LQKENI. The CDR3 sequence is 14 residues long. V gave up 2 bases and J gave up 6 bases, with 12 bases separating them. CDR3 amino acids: CASSPIDAVDTQYF. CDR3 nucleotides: TGTGCCAGCTCACCAATTGACGCGGTGGATACGCAGTATTTT. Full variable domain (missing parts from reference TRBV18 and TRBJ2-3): NAGVMQNPRHLVRRRGQEARLRCSPMKGHSHVYWYRQLPEEGLKFMVYLQKENIIDESGMPKERFSAEFPKEGPSILRIQQVVRGDSAAYFCASSPIDAVDTQYFGPGTRLTVL.

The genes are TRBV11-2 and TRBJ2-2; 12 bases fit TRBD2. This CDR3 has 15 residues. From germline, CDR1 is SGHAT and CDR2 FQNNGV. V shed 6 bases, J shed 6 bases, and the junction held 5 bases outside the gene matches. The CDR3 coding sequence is TGTGCCAGCAGTGGACTAGCGGGGAGGTCCGGGGAGCTGTTTTTT. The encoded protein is CASSGLAGRSGELFF. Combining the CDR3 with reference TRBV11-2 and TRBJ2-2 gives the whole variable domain EAGVAQSPRYKIIEKRQSVAFWCNPISGHATLYWYQQILGQGPKLLIQFQNNGVVDDSQLPKDRFSAERLKGVDSTLKIQPAKLEDSAVYLCASSGLAGRSGELFFGEGSRLTVL.

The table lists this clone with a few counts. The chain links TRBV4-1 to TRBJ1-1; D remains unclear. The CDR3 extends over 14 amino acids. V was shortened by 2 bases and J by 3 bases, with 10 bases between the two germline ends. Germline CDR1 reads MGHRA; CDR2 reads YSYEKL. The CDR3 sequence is CASSQSWRDTEAFF. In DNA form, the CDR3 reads TGCGCCAGCAGCCAATCCTGGCGGGACACTGAAGCTTTCTTT.

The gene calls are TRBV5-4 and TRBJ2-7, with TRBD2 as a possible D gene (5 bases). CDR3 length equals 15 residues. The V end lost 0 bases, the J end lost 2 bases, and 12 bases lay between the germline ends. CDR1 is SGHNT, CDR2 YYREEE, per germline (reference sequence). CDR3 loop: CASSLGLQLAYEQYF. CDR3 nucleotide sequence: TGTGCCAGCAGCTTGGGTCTGCAACTAGCCTACGAGCAGTACTTC.

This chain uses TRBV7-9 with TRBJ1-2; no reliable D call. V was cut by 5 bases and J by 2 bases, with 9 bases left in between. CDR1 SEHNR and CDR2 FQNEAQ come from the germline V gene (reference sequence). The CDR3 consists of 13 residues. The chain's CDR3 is CASSARPNYGYTF. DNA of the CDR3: TGTGCCAGCAGCGCTAGACCAAACTATGGCTACACCTTC.

The CDR3, as DNA: TGTGCCAGCAGCTCACAGAGGGGGGGCCCGGGAGAGACCCAGTACTTC. This sequence encodes CASSSQRGGPGETQYF. The chain is built from TRBV7-9 and TRBJ2-5; D perhaps matches TRBD2 (7 bases). This CDR3 is built from 16 residues. Germline CDR1 SEHNR, CDR2 FQNEAQ (reference sequence). V lost 4 bases and J lost 4, with 19 bases in between.

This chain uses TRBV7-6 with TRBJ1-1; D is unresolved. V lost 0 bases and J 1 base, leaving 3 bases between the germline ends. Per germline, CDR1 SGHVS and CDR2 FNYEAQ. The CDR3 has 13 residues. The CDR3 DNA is TGTGCCAGCAGCTTAGCCCGGAACACTGAAGCTTTCTTT. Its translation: CASSLARNTEAFF.

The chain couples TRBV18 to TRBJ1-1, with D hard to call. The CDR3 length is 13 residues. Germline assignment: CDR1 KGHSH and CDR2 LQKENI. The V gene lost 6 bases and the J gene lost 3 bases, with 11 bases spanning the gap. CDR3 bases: TGTGCCAGCTCCCGCGTAGAGGACACTGAAGCTTTCTTT. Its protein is CASSRVEDTEAFF. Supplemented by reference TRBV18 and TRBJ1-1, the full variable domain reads NAGVMQNPRHLVRRRGQEARLRCSPMKGHSHVYWYRQLPEEGLKFMVYLQKENIIDESGMPKERFSAEFPKEGPSILRIQQVVRGDSAAYFCASSRVEDTEAFFGQGTRLTVV.

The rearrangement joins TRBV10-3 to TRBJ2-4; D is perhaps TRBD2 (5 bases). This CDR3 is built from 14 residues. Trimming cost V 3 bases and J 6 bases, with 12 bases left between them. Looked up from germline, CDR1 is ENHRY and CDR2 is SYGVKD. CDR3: CAISDSGVVNIQYF. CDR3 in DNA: TGTGCCATCAGTGACAGCGGCGTTGTAAACATTCAGTACTTC.

The chain's CDR3 is CASSQGFGGGETQYF. As DNA, the CDR3 is TGTGCCAGCAGCCAAGGGTTTGGGGGAGGTGAGACCCAGTACTTC. The V gene is TRBV9, the J gene TRBJ2-5, with D possibly matching TRBD2 (6 bases). Per germline, CDR1 SGDLS and CDR2 YYNGEE. V gave up 4 bases and J gave up 5 bases, with 18 bases separating them. The CDR3 runs to 15 residues. The full variable domain, rest sourced from reference TRBV9 and TRBJ2-5, is DSGVTQTPKHLITATGQRVTLRCSPRSGDLSVYWYQQSLDQGLQFLIQYYNGEERAKGNILERFSAQQFPDLHSELNLSSLELGDSALYFCASSQGFGGGETQYFGPGTRLLVL.

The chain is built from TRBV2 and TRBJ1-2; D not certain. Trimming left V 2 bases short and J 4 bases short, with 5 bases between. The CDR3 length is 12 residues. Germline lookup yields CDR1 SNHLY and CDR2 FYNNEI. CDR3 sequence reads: CASSERGYGYTF. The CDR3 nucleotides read TGTGCCAGCAGTGAAAGAGGCTATGGCTACACCTTC.

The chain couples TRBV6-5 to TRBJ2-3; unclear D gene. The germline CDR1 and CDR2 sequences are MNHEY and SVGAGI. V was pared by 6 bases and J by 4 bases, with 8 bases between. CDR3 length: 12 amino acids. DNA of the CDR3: TGTGCCAGCAGGCCCGAGGCAGATACGCAGTATTTT. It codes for CASRPEADTQYF.

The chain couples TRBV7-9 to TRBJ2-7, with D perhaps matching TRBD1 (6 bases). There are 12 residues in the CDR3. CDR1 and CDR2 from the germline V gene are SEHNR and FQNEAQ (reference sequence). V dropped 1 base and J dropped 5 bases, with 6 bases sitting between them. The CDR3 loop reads CASSLDRDEQYF. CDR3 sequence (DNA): TGTGCCAGCAGCTTAGACAGGGACGAGCAGTACTTC.

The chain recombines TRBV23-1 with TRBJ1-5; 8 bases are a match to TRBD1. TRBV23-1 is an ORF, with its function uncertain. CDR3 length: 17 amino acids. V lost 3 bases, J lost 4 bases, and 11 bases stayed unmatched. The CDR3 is CASSQSTGTGSNQPQHF. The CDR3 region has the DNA TGCGCCAGCAGTCAGTCTACTGGGACAGGCTCTAATCAGCCCCAGCATTTT.

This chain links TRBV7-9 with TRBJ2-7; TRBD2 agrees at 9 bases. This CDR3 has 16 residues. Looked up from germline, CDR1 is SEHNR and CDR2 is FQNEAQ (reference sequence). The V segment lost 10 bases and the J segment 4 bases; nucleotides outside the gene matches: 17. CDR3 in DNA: TGTGCCACTCAACCCCCCCAGCGGGGGGCTCGGTACGAGCAGTACTTC. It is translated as CATQPPQRGARYEQYF.

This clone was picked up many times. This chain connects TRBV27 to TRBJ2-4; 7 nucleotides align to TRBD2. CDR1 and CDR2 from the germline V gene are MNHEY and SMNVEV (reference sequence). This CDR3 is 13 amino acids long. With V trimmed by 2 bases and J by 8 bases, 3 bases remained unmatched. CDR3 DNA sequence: TGTGCCAGCAGTTTAGCCCGGGGGGACATTCAGTACTTC. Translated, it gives CASSLARGDIQYF.

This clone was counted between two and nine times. The CDR3 spells CATGQGLETQYF. The CDR3 DNA sequence: TGTGCCACGGGACAGGGGCTGGAGACCCAGTACTTC. The chain employs TRBV19 and TRBJ2-5; 10 bases are shared with TRBD1. The CDR3 has 12 amino acids. The germline gives CDR1 LNHDA, CDR2 SQIVND (reference sequence). V was clipped by 10 bases and J by 5 bases; unmatched bases: 4.

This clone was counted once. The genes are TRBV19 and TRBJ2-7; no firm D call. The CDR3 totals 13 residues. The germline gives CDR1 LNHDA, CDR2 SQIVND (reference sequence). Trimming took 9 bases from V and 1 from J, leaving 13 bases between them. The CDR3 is CASSGEVSYEQYF. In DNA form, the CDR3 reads TGTGCCAGCAGTGGAGAAGTATCCTACGAGCAGTACTTC.

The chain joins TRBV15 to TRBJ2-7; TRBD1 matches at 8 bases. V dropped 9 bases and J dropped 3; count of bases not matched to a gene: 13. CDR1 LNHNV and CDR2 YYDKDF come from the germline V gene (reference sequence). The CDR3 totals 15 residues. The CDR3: CATTASGTGFYEQYF. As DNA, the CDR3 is TGTGCCACGACAGCATCGGGGACAGGTTTCTACGAGCAGTACTTC.

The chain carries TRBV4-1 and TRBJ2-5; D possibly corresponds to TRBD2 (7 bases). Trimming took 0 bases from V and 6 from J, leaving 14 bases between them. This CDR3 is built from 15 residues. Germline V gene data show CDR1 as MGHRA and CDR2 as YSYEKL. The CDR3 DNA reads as TGCGCCAGCAGCCAAGAGTGGGGGGGCGGGAAGACCCAGTACTTC. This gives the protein CASSQEWGGGKTQYF.

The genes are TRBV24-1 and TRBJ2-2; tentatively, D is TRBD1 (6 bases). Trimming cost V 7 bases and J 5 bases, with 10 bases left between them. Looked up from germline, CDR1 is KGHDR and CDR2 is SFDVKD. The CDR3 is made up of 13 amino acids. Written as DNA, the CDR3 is TGTGCCACCAGCAGGGGTGGAACCGGGGAGCTGTTTTTT. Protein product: CATSRGGTGELFF.

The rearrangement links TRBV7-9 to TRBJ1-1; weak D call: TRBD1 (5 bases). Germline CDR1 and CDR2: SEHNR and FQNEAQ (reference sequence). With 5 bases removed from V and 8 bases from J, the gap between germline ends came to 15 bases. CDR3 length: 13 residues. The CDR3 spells CASSPYAGVEAFF. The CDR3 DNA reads TGTGCCAGCAGCCCCTATGCGGGGGTGGAAGCTTTCTTT.

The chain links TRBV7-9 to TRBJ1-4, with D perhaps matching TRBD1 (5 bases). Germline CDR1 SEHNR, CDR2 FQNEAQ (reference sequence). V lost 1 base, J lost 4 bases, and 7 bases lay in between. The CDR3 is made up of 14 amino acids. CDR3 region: CASSLGRVNEKLFF. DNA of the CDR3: TGTGCCAGCAGCTTAGGCAGGGTTAATGAAAAACTGTTTTTT.

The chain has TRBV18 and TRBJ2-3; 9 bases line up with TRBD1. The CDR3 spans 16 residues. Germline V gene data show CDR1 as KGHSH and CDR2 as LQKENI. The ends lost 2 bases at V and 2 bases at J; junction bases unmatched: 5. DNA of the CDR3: TGTGCCAGCTCACCAGTGGTACAGGGGGCCACAGATACGCAGTATTTT. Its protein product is CASSPVVQGATDTQYF.

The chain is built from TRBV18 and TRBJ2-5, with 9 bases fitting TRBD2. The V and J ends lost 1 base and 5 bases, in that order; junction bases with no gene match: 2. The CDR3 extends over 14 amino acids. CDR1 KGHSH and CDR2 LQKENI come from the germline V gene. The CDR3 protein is CASSPRGGDETQYF. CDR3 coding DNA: TGTGCCAGCTCACCACGCGGGGGGGACGAGACCCAGTACTTC.

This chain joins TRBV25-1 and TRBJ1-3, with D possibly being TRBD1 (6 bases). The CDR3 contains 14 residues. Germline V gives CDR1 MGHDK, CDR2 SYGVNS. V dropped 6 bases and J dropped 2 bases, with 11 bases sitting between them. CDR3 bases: TGTGCCAGCAGCGCGACAGGAGCTGGAAACACCATATATTTT. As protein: CASSATGAGNTIYF.